The sequence of this T cell receptor beta chain was determined in a study of blood T cells in healthy people across ages. Germline V gives CDR1 LGHNT, CDR2 FRNRAP. V lost 0 bases and J 11 bases, leaving 13 bases between the germline ends. This CDR3 region has 13 residues. Using a J-beta primer mix together with a sample-barcoded 5' primer, a second PCR was run for 7 to 11 cycles. TCRdb re-called the 5' RACE reads through MiXCR, storing one row per CDR3 protein. The table has about 640,000 distinct CDR3 sequences, 58% seen once. The clonotype was recovered from a man in his 60s in good health. The sequenced sample was blood. The chain couples TRBV12-5 to TRBJ1-1; D is undetermined. The CDR3 sequence is CASGLVATASAFF. CDR3 DNA: TGTGCTAGTGGTTTGGTCGCTACAGCGAGCGCTTTCTTT. Full variable domain (outside the CDR3, taken from reference TRBV12-5 and TRBJ1-1): DARVTQTPRHKVTEMGQEVTMRCQPILGHNTVFWYRQTMMQGLELLAYFRNRAPLDDSGMPKDRFSAEMPDATLATLKIQPSEPRDSAVYFCASGLVATASAFFGQGTRLTVV.